This note documents a single T cell receptor (beta chain) sequence. The source of the sample is a study of neurological immune-mediated disorders. Stated time point: longitudinal time-point 1 (baseline). Unsorted libraries were generated from 2 million PBMCs held at -80 degrees C. The cDNA came from 5'RACE, which used 10-nucleotide random UMIs. One entry per CDR3 protein results from TCRdb running MiXCR on the 5' RACE reads. This table has fewer than 55,000 distinct CDR3 sequences, about 9% appearing once. The CDR3 runs to 16 residues. After removal of 1 base from V and 3 bases from J, the junction contained 2 bases not matched to a gene.

This chain connects TRBV12-3 or TRBV12-4 to TRBJ2-1; 11 bases map to TRBD2. Input material: PBMCs. The TCR was taken from a woman aged 40 to 50 in good health. The CDR3 bases are TGTGCCAGCAGTTTAGGGACTAGCGGGCTCTACAATGAGCAGTTCTTC. This codes for CASSLGTSGLYNEQFF.